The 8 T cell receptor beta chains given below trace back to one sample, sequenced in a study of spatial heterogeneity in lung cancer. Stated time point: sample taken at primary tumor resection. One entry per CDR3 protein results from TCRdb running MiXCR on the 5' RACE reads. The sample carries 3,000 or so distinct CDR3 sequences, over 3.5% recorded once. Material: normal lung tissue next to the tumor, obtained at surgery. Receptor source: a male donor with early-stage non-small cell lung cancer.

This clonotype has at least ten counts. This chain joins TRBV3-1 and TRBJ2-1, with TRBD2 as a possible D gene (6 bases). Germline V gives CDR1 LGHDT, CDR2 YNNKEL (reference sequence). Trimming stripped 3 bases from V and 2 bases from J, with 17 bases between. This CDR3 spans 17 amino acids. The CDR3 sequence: CASSHRGTPSPYNEQFF. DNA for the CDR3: TGTGCCAGCAGCCATCGAGGGACTCCATCTCCCTACAATGAGCAGTTCTTC.

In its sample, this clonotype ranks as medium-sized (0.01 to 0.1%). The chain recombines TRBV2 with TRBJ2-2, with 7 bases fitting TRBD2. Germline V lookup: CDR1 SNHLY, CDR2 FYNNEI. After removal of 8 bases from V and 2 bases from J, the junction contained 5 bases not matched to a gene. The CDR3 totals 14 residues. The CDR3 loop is CASQTSSNTGELFF. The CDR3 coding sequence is TGTGCCAGCCAGACTAGCTCAAACACCGGGGAGCTGTTTTTT.

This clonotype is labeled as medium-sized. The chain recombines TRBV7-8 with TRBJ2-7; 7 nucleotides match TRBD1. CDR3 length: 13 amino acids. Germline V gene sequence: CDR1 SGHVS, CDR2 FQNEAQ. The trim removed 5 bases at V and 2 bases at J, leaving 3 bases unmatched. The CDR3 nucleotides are TGTGCCAGCAGCCCCGACAGGGCCTACGAGCAGTACTTC. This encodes CASSPDRAYEQYF.

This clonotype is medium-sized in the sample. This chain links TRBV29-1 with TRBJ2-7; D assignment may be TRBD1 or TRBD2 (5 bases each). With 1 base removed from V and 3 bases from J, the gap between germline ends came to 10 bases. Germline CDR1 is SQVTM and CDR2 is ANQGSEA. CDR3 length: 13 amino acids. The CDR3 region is CSVEGDGYYEQYF. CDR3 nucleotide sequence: TGCAGCGTTGAAGGGGACGGCTACTACGAGCAGTACTTC.

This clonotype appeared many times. The CDR3 DNA is TGCGCCAGCAGACAAACCCCGAGAGGGGAAAAACTGTTTTTT. This sequence encodes CASRQTPRGEKLFF. The chain has TRBV5-1 and TRBJ1-4, with unresolved D. Germline lookup yields CDR1 SGHRS and CDR2 YFSETQ. V lost 5 bases, J lost 8 bases, and 16 bases lay in between. The CDR3 consists of 14 residues.

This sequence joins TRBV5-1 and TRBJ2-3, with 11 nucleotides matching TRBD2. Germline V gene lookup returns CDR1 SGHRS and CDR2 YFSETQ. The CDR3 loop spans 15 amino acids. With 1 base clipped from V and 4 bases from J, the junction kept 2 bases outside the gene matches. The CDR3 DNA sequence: TGCGCCAGCAGCTTGACTAGCGGGAGTTCAGATACGCAGTATTTT. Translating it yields CASSLTSGSSDTQYF.

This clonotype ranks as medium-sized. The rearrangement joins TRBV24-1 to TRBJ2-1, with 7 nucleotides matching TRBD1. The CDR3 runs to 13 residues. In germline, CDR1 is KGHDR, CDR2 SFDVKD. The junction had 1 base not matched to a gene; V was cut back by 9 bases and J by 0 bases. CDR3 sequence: CATRDSSYNEQFF. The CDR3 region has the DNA TGTGCCACCCGGGACAGCTCCTACAATGAGCAGTTCTTC.

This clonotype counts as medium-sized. This CDR3 reads CASSLGLAGSRDTGELFF. For the CDR3, the DNA is TGTGCCAGCAGCCTGGGACTAGCGGGATCACGGGACACCGGGGAGCTGTTTTTT. The chain combines TRBV7-6 with TRBJ2-2; 13 bases align to TRBD2. The CDR3 consists of 18 residues. The ends lost 5 bases at V and 3 bases at J; junction bases unmatched: 9. Looked up from germline, CDR1 is SGHVS and CDR2 is FNYEAQ.